These T cell receptor beta chains were read from a single sample in a study of cytomegalovirus exposure and HLA in healthy donors. The table came from immunoSEQ multiplex PCR; TCRdb's copy has only in-frame clones and leaves some out. There are about 120,000 clones in the sample; about 96% occur only once, and 1.7% lies in the top ten. Sequencing used PBMCs. These receptors were obtained from a man aged 18-30 years in good health and CMV-seronegative. The CDR3 runs from the conserved cysteine through the conserved F or W. D genes are given only for firm matches. For some rows the clone size is stated as once, few or many, or as a class when expanded; others skip it.

. TRBJ2-7 TRBV5-5 . TGTGCCAGCAGCTTGTTTATTCCCTACGAGCAGTACTTC CASSLFIPYEQYF
. TRBJ2-6 TRBV7-2 . TGTGCCAGCAGCCCCGGTGGAGCTGGGGCCAACGTCCTGACTTTC CASSPGGAGANVLTF
. TRBJ1-2 TRBV18 TRBD1 TGTGCCAGCTCACTCTACCGACAGGGGATCACCTATGGCTACACCTTC CASSLYRQGITYGYTF
. TRBJ2-3 TRBV29-1 TRBD1 TGCAGCGTTGAACCGGGACAGGGTGTCTTGGGTAGAACAGATACGCAGTATTTT CSVEPGQGVLGRTDTQYF
. TRBJ1-5 TRBV7-2 TRBD1 TGTGCCAGCAGCCAAGACACAGGGGGTTATCAGCCCCAGCATTTT CASSQDTGGYQPQHF
. TRBJ1-1 TRBV6-5 TRBD1 TGTGCCAGCAGAGCAGGGGGCCGTGAAGCTTTCTTT CASRAGGREAFF
. TRBJ1-1 TRBV7-9 . TGTGCCAGCACCTACTTTGGGGGCACGAACACTGAAGCTTTCTTT CASTYFGGTNTEAFF
. TRBJ2-1 TRBV14 . TGTGCCAGCAGCCAATACTACAATGAGCAGTTCTTC CASSQYYNEQFF
once TRBJ1-2 TRBV7-5 . TGTGTCAGAAGCCGAAACAGGGGACGGGGCTACACCTTC CVRSRNRGRGYTF
. TRBJ2-1 TRBV14 . TGTGCCAGCAGCCAGGGTCTAGCTTATGAGCAGTTCTTC CASSQGLAYEQFF
. TRBJ2-7 TRBV12-5 . TGTGCTAGTGGTTTGGAGACGGGCGAGCAGTACTTC CASGLETGEQYF
. TRBJ2-5 TRBV28 TRBD1 TGTGCCAGCAGTTCTCCCCGGGACAGGGGGGAAGAGACCCAGTACTTC CASSSPRDRGEETQYF
. TRBJ1-3 TRBV15 . TGTGCCACCAGCAGAGGAGCCCTAGATCTGTCCCTTGGAAACACCATATATTTT CATSRGALDLSLGNTIYF
once TRBJ2-7 TRBV25-1 . TGTGCCAGCAGTCCCCTGGTGGGGGCAGGATCCTACGAGCAGTACTTC CASSPLVGAGSYEQYF
once TRBJ2-5 TRBV11-2 . TGTGCCAGCAGCGAAATTGTTCAGTACCAAGAGACCCAGTACTTC CASSEIVQYQETQYF
. TRBJ1-4 TRBV28 TRBD1 TGTGCCAGCAATTGGGACAGGGAAGAAAAACTGTTTTTT CASNWDREEKLFF
once TRBJ1-1 TRBV23-1 . TGCGCCAGCAGCGGACACTTCGGAGGGACTGAAGCTTTCTTT CASSGHFGGTEAFF
. TRBJ2-1 TRBV6-5 TRBD2 TGTGCCAGCACCCGACTAGCGGAGGGGTTCCATGAGCAGTTCTTC CASTRLAEGFHEQFF
. TRBJ2-7 TRBV5-6 TRBD1 TGTGCCAGCAGCGGTGGGACAGGGATCTACGAGCAGTACTTC CASSGGTGIYEQYF
once TRBJ1-2 TRBV2 . TGTGCCAGCAGTGCCCAGGGCGATGGCTACACCTTC CASSAQGDGYTF
once TRBJ2-3 TRBV9 . TGTGCCAGCAGCGTAGATCCCATGACAGGAACGCAGTATTTT CASSVDPMTGTQYF
few TRBJ2-1 TRBV5-8 TRBD1 TGTGCCAGCAGCTTGGCGGGACAGTACAATGAGCAGTTCTTC CASSLAGQYNEQFF